At least ten counts were recorded for the clone carrying this TCR beta chain. Its antigen is unknown. The data originate from a study of liver allograft versus peripheral blood T cells. Study overall: Comparing T cell receptor repertoires in transplanted livers with those in recipients' peripheral blood was part of the design. The study's findings and limits: Reports indicated that T cell receptor repertoires inside liver allografts differed from those in peripheral blood.

TCRdb re-called the reads through MiXCR, storing one row per CDR3 protein. The sample lists 9,200 or so distinct CDR3 sequences, approximately 15% occurring once. This CDR3 has 13 residues. Germline V lookup: CDR1 SGHNT, CDR2 YYREEE (reference sequence). Trimming removed 4 bases from V and 8 bases from J, with 15 bases in between. The sequence derives from a human patient who had a liver transplant. Some T cells may trace back to the graft donor. The rearrangement links TRBV5-4 to TRBJ1-2; D is undetermined. The CDR3, as DNA: TGTGCCAGCAGCCCCTATGGGGATCAAGGCTACACCTTC. Amino acids: CASSPYGDQGYTF. Based on the CDR3 plus reference TRBV5-4 and TRBJ1-2, the full variable domain is ETGVTQSPTHLIKTRGQQVTLRCSSQSGHNTVSWYQQALGQGPQFIFQYYREEENGRGNFPPRFSGLQFPNYSSELNVNALELDDSALYLCASSPYGDQGYTFGSGTRLTVV.